One sample yielded the 25 T cell receptor beta chains listed below, sequenced in a study of memory CD4+ T cells and cytomegalovirus serostatus. Single viable CD3+CD4+CD8-CD45RO+ cells were sorted as the memory CD4+ T cells. Sequencing was performed with immunoSEQ multiplex PCR; in TCRdb, only in-frame clones are kept and a portion is missing. The repertoire holds about 54,000 clones, about 73% seen once, with 2.6% in the top ten. The sequenced material came from memory CD4+ T cells from blood. These receptors were taken from an adult in good health and CMV-seropositive.

V is TRBV5-6 and J is TRBJ2-5; the D call may be TRBD1 or TRBD2 (5 bases each). Germline V lookup: CDR1 SGHDT, CDR2 YYEEEE. V lost 4 bases, J lost 4 bases, and 14 bases lay in between. The CDR3 length is 14 residues. The CDR3 reads CASSLEDTLETQYF. DNA for the CDR3: TGTGCCAGCAGCCTGGAGGACACATTAGAGACCCAGTACTTC.

Only a few counts were recorded for this clone. The chain recombines TRBV7-6 with TRBJ1-1; weak D call: TRBD1 (5 bases). V lost 1 base and J lost 5, with 26 bases in between. CDR1 is SGHVS and CDR2 is FNYEAQ in the germline V gene. CDR3 length equals 19 residues. The CDR3 loop reads CASSLVLNSRGVRGTEAFF. CDR3 in DNA: TGTGCCAGCAGCTTAGTTTTAAATAGCAGAGGGGTAAGAGGTACTGAAGCTTTCTTT.

This clone was recorded a few times. CDR3 DNA: TGTGCCAGCAGCTCGGGGGCGGGCGGAGATACGCAGTATTTT. Translation gives CASSSGAGGDTQYF. The chain joins TRBV5-8 to TRBJ2-3; possibly TRBD1 or TRBD2 for D (6 bases each). Per the germline V gene, CDR1 is SGHTS and CDR2 is YDEGEE. CDR3 length: 14 amino acids. V gave up 3 bases and J gave up 5 bases, with 13 bases separating them.

The chain uses TRBV27 and TRBJ2-1, with TRBD2 matching over 8 bases. V shed 4 bases and J 7 bases; nucleotides not matched to a gene: 9. Germline V gene sequence: CDR1 MNHEY, CDR2 SMNVEV (reference sequence). CDR3 length: 15 residues. CDR3 nucleotides: TGTGCCAGCAGTTACGAAGCGGGAGTAGGGAATGAGCAGTTCTTC. Protein sequence: CASSYEAGVGNEQFF.

The rearrangement joins TRBV5-1 to TRBJ2-7, with TRBD2 as a possible D gene (6 bases). The CDR3 covers 12 residues. Germline CDR1 is SGHRS and CDR2 is YFSETQ. V lost 4 bases, J lost 6 bases, and 11 bases lay in between. Here the CDR3 DNA reads TGCGCCAGCAGCACACAGGAGGGCGAGCAGTACTTC. This codes for CASSTQEGEQYF.

This chain joins TRBV11-2 and TRBJ2-1, with TRBD2 matching over 9 bases. The length of the CDR3 is 18 residues. CDR1 and CDR2 (germline): SGHAT, FQNNGV. Trimming took 2 bases from V and 4 from J; bases not matched to a gene: 12. CDR3 residues: CASSLKTVAGGRYNEQFF. The DNA of the CDR3 is TGTGCCAGCAGCTTAAAAACGGTGGCGGGAGGGAGGTACAATGAGCAGTTCTTC. The complete variable domain, with remaining parts taken from reference TRBV11-2 and TRBJ2-1, reads EAGVAQSPRYKIIEKRQSVAFWCNPISGHATLYWYQQILGQGPKLLIQFQNNGVVDDSQLPKDRFSAERLKGVDSTLKIQPAKLEDSAVYLCASSLKTVAGGRYNEQFFGPGTRLTVL.

This clone was seen a handful of times. V is TRBV28 and J is TRBJ1-5; D gene uncertain. Germline CDR1 MDHEN, CDR2 SYDVKM. The CDR3 has 14 amino acids. The ends were cut back, 3 bases at V and 6 bases at J, with 12 bases in the middle. In nucleotides, the CDR3 is TGTGCCAGCAGTTTGGGTTATGAGGGTCAGCCCCAGCATTTT. Translating gives CASSLGYEGQPQHF.

J is TRBJ2-5 and V is TRBV11-3, with 8 bases identical to TRBD2. Germline CDR1 reads SGHNT; CDR2 reads YENEEA. The CDR3 is made up of 14 amino acids. V was pared by 3 bases and J by 4 bases, with 4 bases of the junction left unmatched. CDR3 sequence (DNA): TGTGCCAGCAGCTTGAGCGGGAGCCCAGAGACCCAGTACTTC. Translated, it gives CASSLSGSPETQYF. The whole variable domain, remainder taken from reference TRBV11-3 and TRBJ2-5, is EAGVVQSPRYKIIEKKQPVAFWCNPISGHNTLYWYLQNLGQGPELLIRYENEEAVDDSQLPKDRFSAERLKGVDSTLKIQPAELGDSAVYLCASSLSGSPETQYFGPGTRLLVL.

The rearrangement uses TRBV6-1 and TRBJ1-1; D gene uncertain. This CDR3 comprises 13 residues. V was clipped by 1 base and J by 2 bases, with 5 bases between them. Per germline, CDR1 MNHNS and CDR2 SASEGT. This CDR3 is CASSEGVNTEAFF. CDR3 nucleotide sequence: TGTGCCAGCAGTGAAGGGGTAAACACTGAAGCTTTCTTT.

The rearrangement links TRBV7-8 to TRBJ2-7; TRBD2 matches at 7 bases. There are 14 residues in the CDR3. CDR1 SGHVS and CDR2 FQNEAQ come from the germline V gene. V shed 3 bases, J shed 5 bases, and the junction held 7 bases outside the gene matches. The CDR3: CASSFGGSRDEQYV. The CDR3 DNA follows: TGTGCCAGCAGCTTCGGCGGGAGTCGCGACGAGCAGTACGTC.

CDR3 protein: CASSRDSFNYGYTF. The CDR3 DNA follows: TGTGCCAGCAGCCGGGACAGCTTTAACTATGGCTACACCTTC. The V and J genes are TRBV7-2 and TRBJ1-2; TRBD1 agrees at 7 bases. V was clipped by 5 bases and J by 1 base; unmatched bases: 4. CDR1 and CDR2 from the germline V gene are SGHTA and FQGNSA. The CDR3 contains 14 residues.

The chain has TRBV29-1 and TRBJ2-3; 7 bases map to TRBD2. J gave up 1 base and V 7 bases, and 2 bases lay outside the gene matches. The CDR3 is 12 residues long. The germline V gene encodes CDR1 SQVTM and CDR2 ANQGSEA. The CDR3 spells CSAAGGTDTQYF. CDR3 nucleotides: TGCAGCGCGGCGGGGGGCACAGATACGCAGTATTTT.

V gene TRBV4-2 combines with J gene TRBJ1-5; maybe TRBD1 (5 bases). Trimming pared 0 bases from V and 3 bases from J, leaving 9 bases between. The CDR3 totals 15 residues. From germline, CDR1 is LGHNA and CDR2 YNFKEQ. CDR3 in amino acids: CASSQDRVTNQPQHF. The CDR3 DNA sequence: TGTGCCAGCAGCCAAGACAGGGTAACCAATCAGCCCCAGCATTTT.

Here the CDR3 reads CASRYGGTEAFF. The CDR3 DNA sequence: TGTGCCAGCCGTTATGGGGGCACTGAAGCTTTCTTT. This sequence joins TRBV2 and TRBJ1-1; D perhaps matches TRBD1 (5 bases). Germline V gives CDR1 SNHLY, CDR2 FYNNEI. This CDR3 has 12 residues. Between the trimmed V and J ends, which lost 8 bases and 4 bases, there was a span of 11 bases.

This chain joins TRBV18 and TRBJ2-2; no reliable D call. The CDR3 runs to 13 residues. Germline V gene sequence: CDR1 KGHSH, CDR2 LQKENI. Trimming stripped 5 bases from V and 1 base from J, with 5 bases between. CDR3 sequence reads: CASSYENTGELFF. The CDR3, as DNA: TGTGCCAGCTCATATGAGAACACCGGGGAGCTGTTTTTT. Combining the CDR3 with reference TRBV18 and TRBJ2-2 gives the whole variable domain NAGVMQNPRHLVRRRGQEARLRCSPMKGHSHVYWYRQLPEEGLKFMVYLQKENIIDESGMPKERFSAEFPKEGPSILRIQQVVRGDSAAYFCASSYENTGELFFGEGSRLTVL.

This chain uses TRBV28 with TRBJ2-3, with 9 bases identical to TRBD2. This CDR3 region has 12 residues. The V gene's germline CDR1 is MDHEN and CDR2 SYDVKM. The ends lost 10 bases at V and 11 bases at J; junction bases unmatched: 10. The CDR3 region is CAISPGTSMQYF. CDR3 nucleotides: TGTGCCATCTCTCCCGGGACTAGCATGCAGTATTTT.

This clone was seen only once. J is TRBJ2-7 and V is TRBV11-2; possibly TRBD2 for D (5 bases). V dropped 1 base and J dropped 4 bases, with 17 bases sitting between them. The CDR3 sequence is 16 residues long. CDR1 is SGHAT and CDR2 is FQNNGV in the germline V gene. DNA for the CDR3: TGTGCCAGCAGCTTAGGCCGAAGCGGAGCCGTTTACGAGCAGTACTTC. This translates into CASSLGRSGAVYEQYF. Supplemented by reference TRBV11-2 and TRBJ2-7, the full variable domain reads EAGVAQSPRYKIIEKRQSVAFWCNPISGHATLYWYQQILGQGPKLLIQFQNNGVVDDSQLPKDRFSAERLKGVDSTLKIQPAKLEDSAVYLCASSLGRSGAVYEQYFGPGTRLTVT.

V and J are TRBV9 and TRBJ1-1; possible D gene TRBD1, 5 bases. The ends were cut back, 0 bases at V and 8 bases at J, with 14 bases in the middle. Per germline, CDR1 SGDLS and CDR2 YYNGEE. The CDR3 runs to 14 residues. CDR3 region: CASSVVQGISEAFF. CDR3 sequence (DNA): TGTGCCAGCAGCGTAGTTCAGGGAATCTCCGAAGCTTTCTTT.

The chain couples TRBV5-5 to TRBJ2-7; 8 nucleotides align to TRBD2. J gave up 1 base and V 2 bases, and 2 bases lay outside the gene matches. Germline V CDR1 and CDR2: SGHKS, YYEKEE (reference sequence). This CDR3 is built from 14 residues. The DNA for the CDR3 is TGTGCCAGCAGCTTAAGCGGGAGTTCCTACGAGCAGTACGTC. Residues: CASSLSGSSYEQYV.

Concerning this clone: This may be a read error: a much more frequent sequence differs by one nucleotide. The identical CDR3 is also encoded by other nucleotide sequences in the sample. The chain carries TRBV6-1 and TRBJ1-5; D is perhaps TRBD1 (5 bases). The CDR3 loop spans 14 amino acids. V was pared by 0 bases and J by 2 bases, with 5 bases between. Per the germline V gene, CDR1 is MNHNS and CDR2 is SASEGT. The CDR3 here is CASSEAGGNQPQHF. In DNA form, the CDR3 reads TGTGCCAGCAGTGAAGCAGGGGGCAATCAGCCCCAGCATTTT.

The CDR3 region has the DNA TGTGCCAGCAGCCGAACCAGGGGGCACCAAGAGACCCAGTACTTC. Its protein product is CASSRTRGHQETQYF. V gene TRBV5-8 combines with J gene TRBJ2-5; 8 nucleotides line up with TRBD1. V dropped 4 bases and J dropped 0; count of bases not matched to a gene: 5. The CDR3 length is 15 residues. Germline V gene sequence: CDR1 SGHTS, CDR2 YDEGEE.

The rearrangement uses TRBV6-5 and TRBJ1-5; D unresolved. Looked up from germline, CDR1 is MNHEY and CDR2 is SVGAGI. The CDR3 totals 15 residues. Between the trimmed V and J ends, which lost 5 bases and 3 bases, there was a span of 14 bases. CDR3 coding DNA: TGTGCCAGCAGTCACGCAGGATTGGTCAATCAGCCCCAGCATTTT. Translating it yields CASSHAGLVNQPQHF.

This clone was observed a few times. This chain joins TRBV7-9 and TRBJ1-5; D uncertain. V was trimmed by 1 base and J by 7 bases, leaving 8 bases between them. This CDR3 region has 13 residues. Germline V lookup: CDR1 SEHNR, CDR2 FQNEAQ (reference sequence). The CDR3 reads CASSLGVGQPQHF. DNA for the CDR3: TGTGCCAGCAGCTTAGGGGTGGGACAGCCCCAGCATTTT. The entire variable domain, with the rest obtained from reference TRBV7-9 and TRBJ1-5, is as follows: DTGVSQNPRHKITKRGQNVTFRCDPISEHNRLYWYRQTLGQGPEFLTYFQNEAQLEKSRLLSDRFSAERPKGSFSTLEIQRTEQGDSAMYLCASSLGVGQPQHFGDGTRLSIL.

The V and J genes are TRBV7-9 and TRBJ2-1; D possibly corresponds to TRBD2 (6 bases). Trimming pared 1 base from V and 8 bases from J, leaving 12 bases between. CDR3 length equals 14 residues. Germline V gene data show CDR1 as SEHNR and CDR2 as FQNEAQ (reference sequence). The CDR3 here is CASSLGGTFDEQFF. CDR3 coding DNA: TGTGCCAGCAGCTTAGGCGGGACTTTCGATGAGCAGTTCTTC.

The chain carries TRBV5-4 and TRBJ2-7, with TRBD2 matching over 14 bases. The V segment lost 4 bases and the J segment 7 bases; nucleotides outside the gene matches: 7. The CDR3 totals 15 residues. The germline gives CDR1 SGHNT, CDR2 YYREEE (reference sequence). The CDR3 is CASSEGLAGVYEQYF. CDR3 in DNA: TGTGCCAGCAGCGAGGGACTAGCGGGAGTTTATGAGCAGTACTTC.